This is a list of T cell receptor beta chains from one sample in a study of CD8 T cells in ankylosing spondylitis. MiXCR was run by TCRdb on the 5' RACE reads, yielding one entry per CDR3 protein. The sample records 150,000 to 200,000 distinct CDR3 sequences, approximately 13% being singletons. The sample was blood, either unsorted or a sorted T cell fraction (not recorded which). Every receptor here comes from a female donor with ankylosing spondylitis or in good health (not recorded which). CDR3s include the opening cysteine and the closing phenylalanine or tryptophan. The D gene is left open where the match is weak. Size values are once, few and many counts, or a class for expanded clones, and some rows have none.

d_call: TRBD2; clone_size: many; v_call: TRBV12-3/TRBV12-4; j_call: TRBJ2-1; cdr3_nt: TGTGCCAGCAGGCTGGGGACTAGCGGGAGTCTAGGTGAGCAGTTCTTC; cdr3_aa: CASRLGTSGSLGEQFF
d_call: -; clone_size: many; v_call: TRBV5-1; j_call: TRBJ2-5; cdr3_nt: TGCGCCAGCAGCCCCTCCCCAGGGGGGTACCAAGAGACCCAGTACTTC; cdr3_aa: CASSPSPGGYQETQYF
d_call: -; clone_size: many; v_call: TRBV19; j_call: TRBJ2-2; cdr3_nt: TGTGCCAGTAGTATGGCTCTCGGGGAGCTGTTTTTT; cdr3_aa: CASSMALGELFF
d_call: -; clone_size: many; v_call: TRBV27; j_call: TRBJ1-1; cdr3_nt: TGTGCCAGCAGTTTATTTTCGGCAGGTACGAACACTGAAGCTTTCTTT; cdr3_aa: CASSLFSAGTNTEAFF
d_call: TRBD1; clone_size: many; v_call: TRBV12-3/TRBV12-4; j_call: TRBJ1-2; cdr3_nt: TGTGCCAGCAGATCGGGACAGCAATATGGCTACACCTTC; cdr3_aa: CASRSGQQYGYTF
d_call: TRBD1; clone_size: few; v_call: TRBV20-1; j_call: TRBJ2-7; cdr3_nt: TGCAGTGCCCAAGGAGGGACAGGAGACTACGAGCAGTACTTC; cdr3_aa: CSAQGGTGDYEQYF
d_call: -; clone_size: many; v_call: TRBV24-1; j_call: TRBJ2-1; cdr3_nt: TGTGCCACCAGTGATTTGCGGCAGCACAATGAGCAGTTCTTC; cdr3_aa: CATSDLRQHNEQFF
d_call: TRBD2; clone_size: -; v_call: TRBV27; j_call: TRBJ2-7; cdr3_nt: TGTGCCAGCGCCCTGATGGGCCGGACTAGCGAAGCCTACGAGCAGTACTTC; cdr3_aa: CASALMGRTSEAYEQYF
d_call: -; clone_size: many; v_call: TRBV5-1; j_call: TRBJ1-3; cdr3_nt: TGCGCCAGCAGCGCCGGGACGGCTAGCTCTGGAAACACCATATATTTT; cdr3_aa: CASSAGTASSGNTIYF
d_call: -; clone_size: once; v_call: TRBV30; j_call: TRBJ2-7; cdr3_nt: TGTGCTTGGGCCGGCCGATACAGGGCCTCAAACGAGCAGTACTTC; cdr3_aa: CAWAGRYRASNEQYF
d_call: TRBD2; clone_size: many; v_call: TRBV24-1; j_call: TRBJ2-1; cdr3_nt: TGTGCCACTAGACTTCCAGCGGGGCACTCCGACAATGAGCAGTTCTTC; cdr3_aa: CATRLPAGHSDNEQFF
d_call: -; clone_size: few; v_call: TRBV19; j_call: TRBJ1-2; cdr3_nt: TGTGCCAGTAGTATCCGGCGGGATGGCTACACCTTC; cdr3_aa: CASSIRRDGYTF
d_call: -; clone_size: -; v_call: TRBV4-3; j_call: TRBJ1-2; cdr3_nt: TGCGCCAGCAGCCGGGGGGTAGGGAACTATGGCTACACCTTC; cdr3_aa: CASSRGVGNYGYTF
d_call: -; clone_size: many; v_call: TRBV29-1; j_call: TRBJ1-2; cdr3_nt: TGCACCGGGCTCCAGGTTAACTATGGCTACACCTTC; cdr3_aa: CTGLQVNYGYTF
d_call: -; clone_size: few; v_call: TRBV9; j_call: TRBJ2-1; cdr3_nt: TGTGCCAGCAGCCCCTTGACAGGCTACAATGAGCAGTTCTTC; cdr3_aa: CASSPLTGYNEQFF
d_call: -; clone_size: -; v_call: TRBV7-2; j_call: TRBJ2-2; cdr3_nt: TGTGCCAGCAGCTTAGAGGGTTTAAGGGCCGGGGAGCTGTTTTTT; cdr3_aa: CASSLEGLRAGELFF
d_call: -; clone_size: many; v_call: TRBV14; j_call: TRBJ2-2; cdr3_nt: TGTGCCAGCAGCCAAGAAACACTTCGTACCGGGGAGCTGTTTTTT; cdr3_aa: CASSQETLRTGELFF
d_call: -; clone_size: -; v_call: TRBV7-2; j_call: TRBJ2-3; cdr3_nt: TGTGCCAGCAGCTTAAATCTAGCGAGCCGCACAGATACGCAGTATTTT; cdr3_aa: CASSLNLASRTDTQYF
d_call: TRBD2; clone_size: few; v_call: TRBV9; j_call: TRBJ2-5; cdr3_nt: TGTGCCAGCAGCACCTCTAGCGGGAGTAGGGAGACCCAGTACTTC; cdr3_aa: CASSTSSGSRETQYF
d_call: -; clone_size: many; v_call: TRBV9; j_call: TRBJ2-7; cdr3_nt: TGTGCCAGCAGCTATCCCTACGAGCAGTACTTC; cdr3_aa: CASSYPYEQYF
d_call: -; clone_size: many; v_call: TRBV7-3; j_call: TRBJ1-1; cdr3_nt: TGTGCCAGCAGCTTGAGTAATTCGAACACTGAAGCTTTCTTT; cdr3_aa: CASSLSNSNTEAFF
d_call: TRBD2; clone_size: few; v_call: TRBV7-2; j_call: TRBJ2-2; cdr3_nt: TGTGCCAGCAGGACTAGCGGGAGCCTGGGGAACACCGGGGAGCTGTTTTTT; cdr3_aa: CASRTSGSLGNTGELFF
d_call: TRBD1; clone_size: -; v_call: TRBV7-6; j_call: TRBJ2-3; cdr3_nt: TGTGCCAGCAGCTCCGGGACAGCACCTAGCACAGATACGCAGTATTTT; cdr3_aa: CASSSGTAPSTDTQYF
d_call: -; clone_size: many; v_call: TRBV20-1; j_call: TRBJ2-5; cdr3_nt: TGCAGTGCTCTACCCGACACCAACCAAGAGACCCAGTACTTC; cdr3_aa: CSALPDTNQETQYF
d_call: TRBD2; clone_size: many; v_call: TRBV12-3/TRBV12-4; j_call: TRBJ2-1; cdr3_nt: TGTGCCAGCAGTCCCCGGACTAGCGCTGACCTCTACAATGAGCAGTTCTTC; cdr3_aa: CASSPRTSADLYNEQFF
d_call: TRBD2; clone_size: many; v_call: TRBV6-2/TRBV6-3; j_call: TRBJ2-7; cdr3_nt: TGTGCCAGCAGTTACTCGCGACTAGCGGTTGGCGAGCAGTACTTC; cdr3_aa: CASSYSRLAVGEQYF
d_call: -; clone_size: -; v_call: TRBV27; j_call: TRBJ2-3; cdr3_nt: TGTGCCAGCAGTTCCGTACGGGGGGCCCACACAGATACGCAGTATTTT; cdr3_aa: CASSSVRGAHTDTQYF
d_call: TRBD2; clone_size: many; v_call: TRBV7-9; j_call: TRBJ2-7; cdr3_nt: TGTGCCAGCAGACCCGGACTAGCGGCCTCCTACGAGCAGTACTTC; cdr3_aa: CASRPGLAASYEQYF
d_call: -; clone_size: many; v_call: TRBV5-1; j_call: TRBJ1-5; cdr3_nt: TGCGCCAGCAGCTTAGGGACGGTTGAGAATCAGCCCCAGCATTTT; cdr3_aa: CASSLGTVENQPQHF
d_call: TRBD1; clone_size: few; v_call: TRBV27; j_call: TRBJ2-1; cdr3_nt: TGTGCCAGCAGTTTATCGGCAGGGGGCTTATACAATGAGCAGTTCTTC; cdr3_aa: CASSLSAGGLYNEQFF
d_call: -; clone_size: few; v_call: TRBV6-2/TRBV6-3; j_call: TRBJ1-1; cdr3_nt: TGTGCCAGCAGTTATGGAATATTGAACACTGAAGCTTTCTTT; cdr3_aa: CASSYGILNTEAFF
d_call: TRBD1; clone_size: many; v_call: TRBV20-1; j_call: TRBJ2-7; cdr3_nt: TGCAGTGCTAGAGGTGACAGGGATTTCTACGAGCAGTACTTC; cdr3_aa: CSARGDRDFYEQYF
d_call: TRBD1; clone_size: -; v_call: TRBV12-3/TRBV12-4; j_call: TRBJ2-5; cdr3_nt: TGTGCCAGCAGTTTGAAGGGGGCACCGGAAGAGACCCAGTACTTC; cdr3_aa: CASSLKGAPEETQYF
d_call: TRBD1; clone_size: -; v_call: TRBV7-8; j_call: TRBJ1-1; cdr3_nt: TGTGCCAGCAGAACTACCGGGACAGCCAAGGCTTTCTTT; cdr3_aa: CASRTTGTAKAFF
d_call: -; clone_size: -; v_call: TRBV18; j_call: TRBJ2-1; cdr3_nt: TGTGCCAGCTCATTCCAACAGGAATACAATGAGCAGTTCTTC; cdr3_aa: CASSFQQEYNEQFF
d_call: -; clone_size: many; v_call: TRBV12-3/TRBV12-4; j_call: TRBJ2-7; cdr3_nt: TGTGCCAGCAAGGCCGGGCCTAGCTCCTACGAGCAGTACTTC; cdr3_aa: CASKAGPSSYEQYF
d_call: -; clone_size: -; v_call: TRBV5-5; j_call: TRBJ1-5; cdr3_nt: TGTGCCAGCAGCCCTCTTGGGGGGGCGCCGGATCAGCCCCAGCATTTT; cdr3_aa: CASSPLGGAPDQPQHF
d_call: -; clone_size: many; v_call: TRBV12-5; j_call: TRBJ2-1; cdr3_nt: TGTGCTAGTGGTTTGATGCAAGACAATGAGCAGTTCTTC; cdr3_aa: CASGLMQDNEQFF
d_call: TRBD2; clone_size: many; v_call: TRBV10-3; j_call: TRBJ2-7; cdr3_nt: TGTGCCATCAGTGAGTCGGCCCTAGCGGGAGTGCCTCTCGAGCAGTACTTC; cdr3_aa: CAISESALAGVPLEQYF
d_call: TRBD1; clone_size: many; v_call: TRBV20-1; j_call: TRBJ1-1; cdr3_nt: TGCAGTGCTAGAGATGGGGACAGGGTGGCTGAAGCTTTCTTT; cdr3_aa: CSARDGDRVAEAFF
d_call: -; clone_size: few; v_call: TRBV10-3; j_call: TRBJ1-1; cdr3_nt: TGTGCCATCAGTGAATTATTGGGGTCCCGAGGAACTGAAGCTTTCTTT; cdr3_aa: CAISELLGSRGTEAFF
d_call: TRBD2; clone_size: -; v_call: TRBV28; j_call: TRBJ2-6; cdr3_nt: TGTGCCAGCGTTACCGGCGGGGGACCCGGGGCCAACGTCCTGACTTTC; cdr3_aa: CASVTGGGPGANVLTF
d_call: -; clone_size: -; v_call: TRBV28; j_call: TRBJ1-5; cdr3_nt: TGTGCCAGCAGTTTTTTAGGGACTAGCAATCAGCCCCAGCATTTT; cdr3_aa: CASSFLGTSNQPQHF
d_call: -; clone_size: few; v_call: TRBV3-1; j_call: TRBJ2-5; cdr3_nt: TGTGCCAGCAGCCAAGATCGCAGGACTAACTACCAAGAGACCCAGTACTTC; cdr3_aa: CASSQDRRTNYQETQYF
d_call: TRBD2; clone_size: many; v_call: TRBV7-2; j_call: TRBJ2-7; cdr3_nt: TGTGCCAGCAGTTTCTCTGGGGATACTAGCGGGAAGTACGAGCAGTACTTC; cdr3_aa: CASSFSGDTSGKYEQYF
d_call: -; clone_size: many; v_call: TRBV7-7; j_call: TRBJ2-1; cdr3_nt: TGTGCCACCAGACGGCCGCCTCGGGATGAGCAGTTCTTC; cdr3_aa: CATRRPPRDEQFF
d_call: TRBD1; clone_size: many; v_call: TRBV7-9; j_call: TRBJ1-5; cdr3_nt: TGTGCCAGCAGCTCATACCGGGACAGGGGGTTCAATCAGCCCCAGCATTTT; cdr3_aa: CASSSYRDRGFNQPQHF
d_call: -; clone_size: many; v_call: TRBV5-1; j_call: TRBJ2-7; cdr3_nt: TGCGCCAGCAGCCCTACGACAGACTCCTACGAGCAGTACTTC; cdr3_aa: CASSPTTDSYEQYF
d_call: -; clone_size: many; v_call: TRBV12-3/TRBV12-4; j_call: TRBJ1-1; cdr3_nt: TGTGCCAGCGGAAAGGACAGTTCTGAAGCTTTCTTT; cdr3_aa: CASGKDSSEAFF
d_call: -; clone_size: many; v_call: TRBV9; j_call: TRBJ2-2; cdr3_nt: TGTGCCAGCAGCGTTTACTGGGTCAACACCGGGGAGCTGTTTTTT; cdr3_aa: CASSVYWVNTGELFF
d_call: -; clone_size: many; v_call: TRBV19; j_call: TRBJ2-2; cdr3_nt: TGTGCCAGTAGTGAATCGTGGTCCGGGGAGCTGTTTTTT; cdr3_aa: CASSESWSGELFF
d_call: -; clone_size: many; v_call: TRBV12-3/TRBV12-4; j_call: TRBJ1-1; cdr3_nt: TGTGCCAGCAGTTATATTCCGGGGCCCCTGATGAACACTGAAGCTTTCTTT; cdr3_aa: CASSYIPGPLMNTEAFF
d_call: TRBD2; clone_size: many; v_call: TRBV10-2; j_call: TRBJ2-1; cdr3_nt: TGCGCCAGCAGGGGAAGACTAGCGGATTACAATGAGCAGTTCTTC; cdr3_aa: CASRGRLADYNEQFF
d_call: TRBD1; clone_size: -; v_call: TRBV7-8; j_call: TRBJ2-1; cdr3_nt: TGTGCCAGCAGCCCGACAGGGCGCCGCAATGAGCAGTTCTTC; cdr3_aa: CASSPTGRRNEQFF